This T cell receptor beta chain was sequenced in a study of cytomegalovirus exposure and HLA in healthy donors. Study details: Of 398 genotyped donors, approximately 84% clustered with self-reported Caucasian donors.

Study conclusions and caveats: Associated with cytomegalovirus, according to the listing, were 164 TCR beta chains. Researchers reported in a later analysis that a missense DCLRE1C variant was tied to TCR beta V- and J-gene trimming.

As to this clone: What it binds is not known.

The CDR3 totals 17 residues. Germline V gene sequence: CDR1 KGHSH, CDR2 LQKENI. V lost 0 bases, J lost 0 bases, and 7 bases stayed unmatched. Researchers ran the PCR with 60 Vbeta and 13 Jbeta primers. Produced via immunoSEQ multiplex PCR; TCRdb's table is partial and in-frame only. The sample yields more than 100,000 clones, around 9% seen once. Specimen: PBMCs. This chain joins TRBV18 and TRBJ2-7, with 8 bases lining up with TRBD1. The source of this sequence is a woman aged 40 to 50 in good health and CMV-seropositive. CDR3 amino acids: CASSPPPGTGVSYEQYF. The CDR3 region has the DNA TGTGCCAGCTCACCACCCCCCGGGACAGGCGTCTCCTACGAGCAGTACTTC.